Listed below are T cell receptor beta chains from one sample, sequenced in a study of Tregs in tolerant kidney transplant recipients. These receptors' antigens are unknown. Measured with immunoSEQ multiplex PCR; TCRdb has only the in-frame clones, and not every one. The sample consists of 8,000 or so clones, roughly 34% of them appearing once. Source: CD8+ T cells from blood cultured with allogeneic cells, taken before the transplant. The source is a human patient who received a combined kidney and bone marrow transplant. Each CDR3 is given with its conserved first and last residue. Size tells how often a clone was seen (once, few, many) or the class of an expanded clone, and some rows leave it out.

j_gene	v_gene	abundance	CDR3aa
TRBJ1-2	TRBV6-5	few	CASSSYNFYGYTF
TRBJ2-3	TRBV2	few	CATTSVPGQGPTSTDTQYF
TRBJ2-3	TRBV27	NA	CASSLLLAGGPTDTQYF
TRBJ1-2	TRBV6-5	few	CASLQGFDYGYTF
TRBJ1-2	TRBV19	NA	CAGRGRDYGYTF
TRBJ2-2	TRBV19	NA	CASRTLGTGELFF
TRBJ1-5	TRBV6-4	few	CASRAGGDQPQHF
TRBJ1-6	TRBV7-8	NA	CASSQYLGRTYNSPLHF
TRBJ2-7	TRBV5-4	NA	CASSQGSPARGGSTYEQYF
TRBJ2-6	TRBV7-9	NA	CASSQDKGAGANVLTF
TRBJ2-1	TRBV7-6	few	CASSPLGGSNEQFF
TRBJ2-7	TRBV19	NA	CASSPTGTEYEQYF
TRBJ2-3	TRBV7-6	few	CASSLAGGADTQYF
TRBJ2-3	TRBV27	NA	CASSYILAGGPKGTQYF
TRBJ1-1	TRBV27	few	CASSFQVDTEAFF
TRBJ2-7	TRBV18	few	CASSPGGTGNKEAGYEQYF
TRBJ2-5	TRBV27	NA	CASSYPMDSGEETQYF
TRBJ2-7	TRBV5-7	NA	CASSLRGVRAEQYF
TRBJ2-3	TRBV6-5	medium-sized	CASSYSAGLDTQYF
TRBJ2-7	TRBV11-3	NA	CASSLRLKGCYEQYF
TRBJ2-7	TRBV4-1	medium-sized	CASSHGSSYEQYF
TRBJ2-1	TRBV21-1	NA	CAIQRVRSDEQFF
TRBJ1-1	TRBV29-1	once	CSARDRGGTEAFF
TRBJ2-1	TRBV27	NA	CASSLTGGSSYNEQFF
TRBJ1-2	TRBV27	few	CASASGGPLPGAYGYTF
TRBJ2-6	TRBV2	few	CASLRQDSGANVLTF
TRBJ2-7	TRBV7-7	once	CASSLGWASGGDEQYF
TRBJ2-7	TRBV4-1	NA	CASSHQTGPYEQYF
NA	TRBV7-2	few	CASSLGGLPYEQYF
TRBJ2-7	TRBV27	NA	CASSSYGEQYF
TRBJ2-5	TRBV27	few	CASRPLAGVQETQYF
TRBJ1-2	TRBV7-6	NA	CASSLGQSNYGYTF
TRBJ1-1	TRBV7-9	NA	CASSSPSNYMNTEAFF
TRBJ1-1	TRBV5-1	NA	CASSLRAGVGEAFF
TRBJ2-7	TRBV7-7	few	CASPCGRGDDVTYEQYF
TRBJ2-1	TRBV11-3	NA	CASSLEAGDEQFF
TRBJ1-1	TRBV4-2	few	CASSQAERMEEAFF
TRBJ2-7	TRBV5-4	NA	CASSQGTSGSYEQYF
TRBJ2-2	TRBV9	NA	CASSVHASGSVTGELFF
TRBJ2-7	TRBV27	NA	CASSLGVTGNEQYF
TRBJ2-7	TRBV7-9	NA	CASSSRDLDYEQYF
TRBJ2-7	TRBV5-1	few	CASSLETGTYEQYF
TRBJ1-5	TRBV27	NA	CASSLLGGQPQHF
TRBJ2-3	TRBV7-9	NA	CATTGTSGRKSTDTQYF
TRBJ1-2	TRBV5-4	NA	CASSSGSGLGVGGYTF
TRBJ2-7	TRBV4-1	few	CASSQRHQSRQTYEQYF
TRBJ2-5	TRBV9	NA	CASNEGGGRAAQYF
TRBJ2-2	TRBV5-6	NA	CASSTLGSGVITGELFF
TRBJ2-1	TRBV15	NA	CATSSRDRGFYNEQFF
TRBJ2-7	TRBV6-5	NA	CASSALFVYEQYF
TRBJ1-6	TRBV2	NA	CASSGTGTKSSYNSPLHF
TRBJ1-2	TRBV7-9	NA	CASRQSGVGYGYTF
TRBJ2-2	TRBV7-6	NA	CASSPWAGGNTGELFF
TRBJ2-7	TRBV7-9	few	CASSSGQPTDEQYF
TRBJ2-7	TRBV11-2	few	CASSLIAGTYEQYF
TRBJ2-1	TRBV6-4	large	CASSVGLHNEQFF
TRBJ2-7	TRBV4-3	few	CASSHTQTAAYEQYF
TRBJ2-7	TRBV27	few	CASSFTLAGGPYEQYF
TRBJ2-2	TRBV5-4	NA	CASSLAIGVWNTGELFF
TRBJ2-1	TRBV16	NA	CASSQSRNNEQFF